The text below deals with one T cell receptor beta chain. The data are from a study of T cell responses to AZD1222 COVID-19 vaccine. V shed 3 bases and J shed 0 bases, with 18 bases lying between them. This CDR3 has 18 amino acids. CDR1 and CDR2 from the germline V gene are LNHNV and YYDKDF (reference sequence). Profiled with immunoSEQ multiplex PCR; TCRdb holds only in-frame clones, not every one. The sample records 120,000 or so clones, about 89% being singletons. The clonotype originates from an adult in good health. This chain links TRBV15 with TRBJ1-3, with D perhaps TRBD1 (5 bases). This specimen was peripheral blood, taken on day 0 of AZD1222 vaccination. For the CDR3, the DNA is TGTGCCACCAGCAGGGGTGGTATTGGGACGGCCTCTGGAAACACCATATATTTT. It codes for CATSRGGIGTASGNTIYF.